The 7 T cell receptor beta chains presented below share a single source sample, sequenced in a study of CD8 T cells in Susac syndrome. After extraction with the RNeasy kit, about 0.45 to 1 ug of the RNA was reverse transcribed using random hexamers. TCRdb called the immunoSEQ multiplex PCR reads again in MiXCR, with one record for every CDR3 protein. The sample includes 150,000 or so distinct CDR3 sequences, 92% of them seen just once. Sequenced input: CD4+ T cells from PBMCs. The receptors here all came from a human donor in good health.

This clonotype is a singleton in its sample. The CDR3 coding sequence is TGCGCCAGCAGCTCCGCTATGGAACTAGCGGGTGCCTACGAGCAGTACTTC. Translated: CASSSAMELAGAYEQYF. The chain uses TRBV5-1 and TRBJ2-7, with 9 bases matching TRBD2. Germline lookup yields CDR1 SGHRS and CDR2 YFSETQ. The CDR3 sequence is 17 residues long. With 3 bases clipped from V and 2 bases from J, the junction kept 12 bases outside the gene matches.

V usage is TRBV27 and J usage is TRBJ2-4; D gene ambiguous. Germline lookup yields CDR1 MNHEY and CDR2 SMNVEV (reference sequence). Trimming pared 5 bases from V and 0 bases from J, leaving 11 bases between. The CDR3 sequence is 15 residues long. CDR3 loop: CASSPRRLAKNIQYF. DNA for the CDR3: TGTGCCAGCAGTCCTCGACGGCTAGCCAAAAACATTCAGTACTTC.

The CDR3 DNA reads TGTGCCAGCAGATCGGAGGTCTACGAGCAGTACTTC. Translated: CASRSEVYEQYF. The chain employs TRBV28 and TRBJ2-7, with a weak D call TRBD2 (5 bases). CDR1 and CDR2 (germline): MDHEN, SYDVKM. There are 12 residues in the CDR3. V lost 6 bases and J lost 3, with 9 bases in between.

V usage is TRBV29-1 and J usage is TRBJ2-3; 7 positions match TRBD2. CDR1 is SQVTM, CDR2 ANQGSEA, per germline. Trimming took 4 bases from V and 0 from J; bases not matched to a gene: 4. The CDR3 is 14 amino acids. CDR3 protein: CSVGLAASTDTQYF. CDR3 coding DNA: TGCAGCGTTGGCCTAGCGGCTAGCACAGATACGCAGTATTTT.

The V gene is TRBV7-2, the J gene TRBJ1-2; 7 nucleotides agree with TRBD1. This CDR3 comprises 13 residues. From germline, CDR1 is SGHTA and CDR2 FQGNSA. The J segment lost 8 bases and the V segment lost 6 bases, leaving 9 bases of the junction unmatched. The chain's CDR3 is CASSSQGQSGYTF. The CDR3 DNA reads as TGTGCCAGCAGTTCCCAGGGACAGTCGGGCTACACCTTC.

This sequence joins TRBV2 and TRBJ2-7; no reliable D call. V shed 2 bases and J shed 4 bases, with 9 bases lying between them. CDR1 is SNHLY and CDR2 is FYNNEI in the germline V gene. The CDR3 has 13 amino acids. The CDR3 protein is CASSEWIEYEQYF. DNA for the CDR3: TGTGCCAGCAGTGAATGGATCGAATACGAGCAGTACTTC.

This clonotype was detected once. V gene TRBV28 combines with J gene TRBJ2-7; TRBD1 agrees at 9 bases. Germline V gene sequence: CDR1 MDHEN, CDR2 SYDVKM. Losses at the gene ends were 8 bases for V and 5 bases for J; bases not matched to a gene: 4. The CDR3 sequence is 12 residues long. CDR3 loop: CASGRTGDEQYF. The DNA of the CDR3 is TGTGCCAGCGGAAGGACAGGGGACGAGCAGTACTTC. Full variable domain (remainder filled in from reference TRBV28 and TRBJ2-7): DVKVTQSSRYLVKRTGEKVFLECVQDMDHENMFWYRQDPGLGLRLIYFSYDVKMKEKGDIPEGYSVSREKKERFSLILESASTNQTSMYLCASGRTGDEQYFGPGTRLTVT.